The 21 T cell receptor beta chains reported below all come from one sample, sequenced in a study of CXCR3-negative and CXCR3-positive naive CD8 T cells. With UMI labels, 5' RACE was used to prepare the TRB cDNA libraries. TCRdb reprocessed the 5' RACE reads, with one entry per CDR3 protein and no DNA. Its table lists approximately 4,900 distinct CDR3 sequences. Sequencing was done on a sample of naive CXCR3- CD8+ T cells from blood. Subset meaning: CD45RO-CCR7+CD27+CD95- naive CD8+ T cells lacking CXCR3 (TNR3-). These TCRs come from a human donor in good health. Some clones in this sample may be carry-over from other donors' samples.

The gene calls are TRBV7-9 and TRBJ1-2; the TRBD1 assignment by TCRdb is unverifiable without DNA. The CDR3 sequence is 17 residues long. The germline CDR1 and CDR2 sequences are SEHNR and FQNEAQ (reference sequence). CDR3: CASSLAPRDRGNYGYTF.

V is TRBV28 and J is TRBJ2-4. Germline CDR1 reads MDHEN; CDR2 reads SYDVKM. This CDR3 is 14 amino acids long. The CDR3 reads CASNAPEPKNIQYF.

The CDR3 reads CASSQGQNYGYTF. The chain couples TRBV7-9 to TRBJ1-2; TCRdb selects TRBD1, and the lack of DNA leaves this call unchecked. Germline lookup yields CDR1 SEHNR and CDR2 FQNEAQ (reference sequence). The CDR3 sequence is 13 residues long.

The V call is TRBV9, the J call TRBJ1-1. The CDR3 loop spans 14 amino acids. The germline gives CDR1 SGDLS, CDR2 YYNGEE. CDR3 loop: CASSREGRNTEAFF.

This clonotype is called medium-sized (0.01 to 0.1%) based on its frequency. This rearrangement joins TRBV29-1 to TRBJ2-5; there is no DNA to check the TCRdb D call of TRBD1. Per the germline V gene, CDR1 is SQVTM and CDR2 is ANQGSEA. CDR3 length equals 14 residues. The chain's CDR3 is CSAWGDPPAETQYF.

V usage is TRBV7-9 and J usage is TRBJ2-3; TCRdb's D call, TRBD2, is unchecked because there is no DNA. The CDR3 is 14 amino acids. Germline CDR1 SEHNR, CDR2 FQNEAQ (reference sequence). This chain's CDR3 is CASNSGGSTDTQYF. Full variable domain (missing parts from reference TRBV7-9 and TRBJ2-3): DTGVSQNPRHKITKRGQNVTFRCDPISEHNRLYWYRQTLGQGPEFLTYFQNEAQLEKSRLLSDRFSAERPKGSFSTLEIQRTEQGDSAMYLCASNSGGSTDTQYFGPGTRLTVL.

This clonotype is identified as medium-sized from frequency. The chain uses TRBV30 and TRBJ1-1; TCRdb returns TRBD1, unconfirmable since there is no DNA. The CDR3 is 14 amino acids. CDR1 is GTSNPN and CDR2 is SVGIG in the germline V gene (reference sequence). The chain's CDR3 is CAWSVSHRGTEAFF.

Measured by frequency, this clonotype is medium-sized. V usage is TRBV29-1 and J usage is TRBJ2-1; TCRdb's assignment of TRBD2 cannot be checked, as there is no DNA. CDR3 length equals 15 residues. Per the germline V gene, CDR1 is SQVTM and CDR2 is ANQGSEA. CDR3 protein: CSVEGGRVQINEQFF.

The V gene is TRBV6-2 or TRBV6-3, the J gene TRBJ2-7; TCRdb calls TRBD1, which cannot be checked without DNA. CDR1 and CDR2 from the germline V gene are MNHEY and SVGEGT. This CDR3 contains 13 residues. The chain's CDR3 is CASGQGASYEQYF.

This rearrangement joins TRBV7-9 to TRBJ2-7; TCRdb indicates TRBD2, and absent DNA this call remains unverified. Germline V gene data show CDR1 as SEHNR and CDR2 as FQNEAQ (reference sequence). The CDR3 is 12 amino acids. The CDR3: CASSPLAGEQYF.

Considering frequency, this clonotype is medium-sized. This chain joins TRBV7-9 and TRBJ2-7. Germline V CDR1 and CDR2: SEHNR, FQNEAQ (reference sequence). The CDR3 loop spans 15 amino acids. This CDR3 is CASSLAAGGPYEQYF.

Frequency places this clonotype as large. The chain is built from TRBV12-3 or TRBV12-4 and TRBJ2-1; TCRdb's D call, TRBD2, is unchecked because there is no DNA. The CDR3 is made up of 15 amino acids. CDR3 sequence: CASSLTSGRENEQFF.

Considering frequency, this clonotype is medium-sized. This chain joins TRBV6-6 and TRBJ2-5; the D gene TCRdb calls, TRBD1, cannot be checked with no DNA. Germline CDR1 MNHNY, CDR2 SVGAGI (reference sequence). The CDR3 consists of 15 residues. Here the CDR3 reads CASSYSSEGRETQYF.

V usage is TRBV11-1 and J usage is TRBJ2-7; TCRdb selects TRBD1, and the lack of DNA leaves this call unchecked. The CDR3 sequence is 14 residues long. The V gene's germline CDR1 is SGHAT and CDR2 FQDESV (reference sequence). The CDR3 loop is CASRKQGSPYEQYF.

Measured by frequency, this clonotype is medium-sized (0.01 to 0.1%). This chain connects TRBV4-1 to TRBJ1-5; TCRdb names TRBD1, which stays unverified in the absence of DNA. The CDR3 contains 16 residues. Germline assignment: CDR1 MGHRA and CDR2 YSYEKL. This CDR3 reads CASSQDEFRSGQPQHF.

Frequency places this clonotype as large. The chain is built from TRBV6-5 and TRBJ2-5; TCRdb outputs TRBD2, but without DNA this stays unchecked. CDR3 length equals 15 residues. Germline V lookup: CDR1 MNHEY, CDR2 SVGAGI. The CDR3 loop reads CASSSHRTSRETQYF.

This clonotype is labeled medium-sized based on frequency. The genes are TRBV29-1 and TRBJ2-1; TCRdb calls TRBD2, which cannot be checked without DNA. Per germline, CDR1 SQVTM and CDR2 ANQGSEA. This CDR3 has 15 amino acids. The CDR3 protein is CSVGTSGSAHNEQFF.

The rearrangement links TRBV11-2 to TRBJ2-7; TCRdb selects TRBD1, and the lack of DNA leaves this call unchecked. This CDR3 has 14 residues. CDR1 SGHAT and CDR2 FQNNGV come from the germline V gene. CDR3 sequence: CASSDLGGSHEQYF.

The chain couples TRBV7-9 to TRBJ2-1; with no DNA, the TCRdb D assignment of TRBD1 cannot be verified. This CDR3 is built from 15 residues. Germline lookup yields CDR1 SEHNR and CDR2 FQNEAQ (reference sequence). The CDR3 loop reads CASSTGWDPYNEQFF.

This chain uses TRBV7-9 with TRBJ2-5. Germline CDR1 reads SEHNR; CDR2 reads FQNEAQ (reference sequence). This CDR3 is built from 12 residues. CDR3 sequence: CASSLVAETQYF.

This chain joins TRBV3-1 and TRBJ2-2; TCRdb indicates TRBD2, and absent DNA this call remains unverified. CDR3 length: 17 amino acids. In germline, CDR1 is LGHDT, CDR2 YNNKEL (reference sequence). The CDR3: CASSQRLAGLNTGELFF.